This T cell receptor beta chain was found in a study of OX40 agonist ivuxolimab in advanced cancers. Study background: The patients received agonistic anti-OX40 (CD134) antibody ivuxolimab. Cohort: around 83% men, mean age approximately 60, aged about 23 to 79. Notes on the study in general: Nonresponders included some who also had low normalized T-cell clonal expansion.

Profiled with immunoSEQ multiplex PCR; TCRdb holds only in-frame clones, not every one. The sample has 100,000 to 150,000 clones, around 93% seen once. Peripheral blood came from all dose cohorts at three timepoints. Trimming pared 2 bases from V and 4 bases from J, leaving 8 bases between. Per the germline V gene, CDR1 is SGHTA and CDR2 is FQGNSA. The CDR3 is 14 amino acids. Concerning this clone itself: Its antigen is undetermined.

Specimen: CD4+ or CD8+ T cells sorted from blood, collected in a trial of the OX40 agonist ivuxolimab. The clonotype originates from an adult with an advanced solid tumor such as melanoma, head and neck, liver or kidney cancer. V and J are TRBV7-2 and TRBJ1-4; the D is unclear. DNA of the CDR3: TGTGCCAGCAGCTTACGGGCAGATAATGAAAAACTGTTTTTT. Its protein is CASSLRADNEKLFF.